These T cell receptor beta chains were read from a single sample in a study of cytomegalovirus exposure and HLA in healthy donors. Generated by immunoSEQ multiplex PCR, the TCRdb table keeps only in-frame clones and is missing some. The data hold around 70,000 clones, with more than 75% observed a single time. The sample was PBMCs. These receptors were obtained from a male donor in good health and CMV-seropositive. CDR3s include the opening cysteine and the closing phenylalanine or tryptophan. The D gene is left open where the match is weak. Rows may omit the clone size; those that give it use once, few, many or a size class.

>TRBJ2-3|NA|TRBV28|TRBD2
TGTGCCAGCAGCCATACCTTAGCGGGGAGCACAGATACGCAGTATTTT
CASSHTLAGSTDTQYF
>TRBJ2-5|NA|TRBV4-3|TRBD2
TGCGCCAGCAGCCAACCTAGCGGGGGGCCTGACGCCTGCCGGGAGACCCAGTACTTC
CASSQPSGGPDACRETQYF
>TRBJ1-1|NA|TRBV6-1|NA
TGTGCCAGCAGTCGCCGACAGACGAACACTGAAGCTTTCTTT
CASSRRQTNTEAFF
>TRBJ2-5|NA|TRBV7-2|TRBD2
TGTGCCAGCAGCTTAGGCTCGGTGGGAGGGCAGACCCAGTACTTC
CASSLGSVGGQTQYF
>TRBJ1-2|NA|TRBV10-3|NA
TGTGCCATCAGGACAACCCTCAGGGGTGACTATGGCTACACCTTC
CAIRTTLRGDYGYTF
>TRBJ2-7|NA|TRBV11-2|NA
TGTGCCAGCAGCTCCCGGGGTACCACCGGGACTGGAGTTGACGAGCAGTACTTC
CASSSRGTTGTGVDEQYF
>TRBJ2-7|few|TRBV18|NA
TGTGCCAGCTCGGCCGGACAGAGCTCCTACGAGCAGTACTTC
CASSAGQSSYEQYF
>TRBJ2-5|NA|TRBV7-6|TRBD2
TGTGCCAGCAGCTGGCTAGCGGGAGTGGAGACCCAGTACTTC
CASSWLAGVETQYF
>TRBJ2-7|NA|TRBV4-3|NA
TGCGCCAGCAGCCAAGATCTTGGTGGGGGGAGCTCTCGCTACGAGCAGTACTTC
CASSQDLGGGSSRYEQYF
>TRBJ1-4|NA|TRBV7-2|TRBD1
TGTGCCAGCAGCCCAAGGGACAGGCTATTCTCAACTAATGAAAAACTGTTTTTT
CASSPRDRLFSTNEKLFF
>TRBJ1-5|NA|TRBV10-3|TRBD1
TGTGCCATCAGTGATGACAGGGGTTCCAATCAGCCCCAGCATTTT
CAISDDRGSNQPQHF
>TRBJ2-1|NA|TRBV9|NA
TGTGCCAGCAGCGGCGAGAGCTACAATGAGCAGTTCTTC
CASSGESYNEQFF
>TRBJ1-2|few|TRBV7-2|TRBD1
TGTGCCAGCAGCGCCCTGACAGGGGAGTTGTACTATGGCTACACCTTC
CASSALTGELYYGYTF
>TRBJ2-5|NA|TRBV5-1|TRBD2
TGCGCCAGCAGCCCTACTAGCGGCCAAGAGACCCAGTACTTC
CASSPTSGQETQYF
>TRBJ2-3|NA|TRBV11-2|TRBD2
TGTGCCAGCAGCTTGGGGACTAGCGGGGGCACAGATACGCAGTATTTT
CASSLGTSGGTDTQYF
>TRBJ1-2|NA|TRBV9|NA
TGTGCCAGCAGCGTAGACCCCCACAGGGATGGTAATGGCTACACCTTC
CASSVDPHRDGNGYTF